The source of this T cell receptor beta chain is a study of blood T cells in healthy people across ages. This clonotype has more than one count but fewer than ten. V was trimmed by 7 bases and J by 5 bases, leaving 9 bases between them. The germline gives CDR1 MNHEY, CDR2 SMNVEV (reference sequence). The length of the CDR3 is 11 residues. Alongside a J-beta primer mix, a sample-barcoded 5' primer served in a second PCR lasting 7 to 11 cycles. TCRdb re-analysed the 5' RACE reads in MiXCR, keeping a single row per CDR3 protein. Here the sample spans approximately 1.5 million distinct CDR3 sequences, under 55% being singletons.

Specimen: blood. This chain connects TRBV27 to TRBJ2-7; D possibly uses TRBD1 or TRBD2 (5 bases each). This receptor was identified in a woman aged 18-29 years in good health. CDR3 sequence: CASTRGDEQYF. The CDR3 coding sequence is TGTGCCAGCACTCGAGGGGACGAGCAGTACTTC.